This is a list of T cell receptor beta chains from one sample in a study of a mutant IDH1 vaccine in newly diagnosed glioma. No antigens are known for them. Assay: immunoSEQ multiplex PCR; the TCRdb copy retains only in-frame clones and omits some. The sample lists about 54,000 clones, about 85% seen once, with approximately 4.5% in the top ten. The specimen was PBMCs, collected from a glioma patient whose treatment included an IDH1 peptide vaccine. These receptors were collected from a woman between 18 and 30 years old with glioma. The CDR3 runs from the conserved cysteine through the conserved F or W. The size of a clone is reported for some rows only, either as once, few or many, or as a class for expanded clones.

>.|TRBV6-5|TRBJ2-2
CASSYYRDTGELFF
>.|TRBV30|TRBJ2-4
CAWSQGSLIAKNIQYF
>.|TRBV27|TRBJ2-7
CASSLTGYEQYF
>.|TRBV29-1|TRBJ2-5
CSVEEGLAGGETQYF
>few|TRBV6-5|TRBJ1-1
CASSALVGTEAFF
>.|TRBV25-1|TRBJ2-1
CASSSSSEQFF
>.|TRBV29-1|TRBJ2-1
CSVARGTSYNEQFF
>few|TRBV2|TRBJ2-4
CASSEAGTGQDIQYF
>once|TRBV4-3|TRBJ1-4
CASSPGQGDLRKLFF
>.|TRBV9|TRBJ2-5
CASSPPRGETQYF
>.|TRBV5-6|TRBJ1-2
CASSSGGTNYGYTF
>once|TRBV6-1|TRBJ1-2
CASSEEDAIDYGYTF
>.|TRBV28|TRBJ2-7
CASSQGTYEQYF
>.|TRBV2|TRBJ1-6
CASRGEGQYNSPLHF
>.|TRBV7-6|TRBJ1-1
CASSSLKPGAFF
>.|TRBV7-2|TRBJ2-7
CASTWTGGRYEQYF
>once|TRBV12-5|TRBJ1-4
CASGLVQGQGIEKLFF
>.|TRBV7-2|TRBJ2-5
CASSRRAGGLVGQETQYF
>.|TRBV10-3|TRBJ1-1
CAIGEGRTEAFF
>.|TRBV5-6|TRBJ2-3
CASSFPLAGASTDTQYF
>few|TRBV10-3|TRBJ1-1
CAIIPSTVLNTEAFF
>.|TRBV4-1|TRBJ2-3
CASSIGLLDSQYF
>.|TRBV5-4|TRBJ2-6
CASSLRLTGSGANVLTF
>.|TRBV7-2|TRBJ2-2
CASSLGSSRIAKLFF
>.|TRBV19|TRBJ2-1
CASSIGGKQFF
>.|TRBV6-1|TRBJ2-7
CASSDRGREEQYF
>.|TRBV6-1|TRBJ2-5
CASSDAPTGARETQYF
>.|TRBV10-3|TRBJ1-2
CAIREQLEETGHYGYTF
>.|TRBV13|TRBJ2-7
CASSLLKRGGSEQYF
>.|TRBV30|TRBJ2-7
CAGTGTPTSSYEQYF
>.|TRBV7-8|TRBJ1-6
CASSSLAGNSPLHF
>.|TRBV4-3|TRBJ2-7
CASSQEAHSSYEQYF
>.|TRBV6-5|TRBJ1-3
CASSFGNTIYF
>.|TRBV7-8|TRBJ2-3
CASSERTGGLGDTQYF
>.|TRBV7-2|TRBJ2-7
CASSSWTGNYEQYF
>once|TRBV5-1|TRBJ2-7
CASSLGIFSYEQYF
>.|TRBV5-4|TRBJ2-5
CASSPGQGRETQYF
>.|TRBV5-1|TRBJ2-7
CASSLTSSSYEQYF
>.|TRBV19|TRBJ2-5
CASSKNGGGETQYF
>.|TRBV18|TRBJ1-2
CASSPRQGLSYGYTF
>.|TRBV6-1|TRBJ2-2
CAIRASGRTGELFF
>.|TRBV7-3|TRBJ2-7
CASSLGGSGYEQYF
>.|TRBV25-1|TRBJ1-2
CASSVTDRGGYGYTF
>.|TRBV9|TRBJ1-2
CATSGVEGGYTF
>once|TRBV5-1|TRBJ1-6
CASSLDRNSPLHF
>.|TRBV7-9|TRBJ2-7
CASSLGPINSYEQYF
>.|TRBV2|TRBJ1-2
CASSERQGSNYGYTF
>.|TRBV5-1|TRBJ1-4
CASSSRPGEKLFF
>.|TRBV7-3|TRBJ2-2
CASSLSTQGGELFF
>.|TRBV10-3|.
CAIGGSQYQETQYF
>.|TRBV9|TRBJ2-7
CASSVEVGGLGYEQYF
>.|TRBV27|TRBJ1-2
CASRAGGRVSGYTF
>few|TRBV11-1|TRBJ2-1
CASSYTGSSYNEQFF
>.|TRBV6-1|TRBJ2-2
CASSGLRGLAEVQNTGELFF
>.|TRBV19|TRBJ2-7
CASRLSRQSLYEQYF
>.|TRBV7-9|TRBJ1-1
CASSLGLPALRGNTEAFF
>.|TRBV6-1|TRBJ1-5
CASDRVGSNQPQHF
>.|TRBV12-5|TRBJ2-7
CASGLTGRNSYEQYF
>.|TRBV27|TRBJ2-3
CAGRTDTQYF
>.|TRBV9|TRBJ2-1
CASSVGDRGFYEQFF